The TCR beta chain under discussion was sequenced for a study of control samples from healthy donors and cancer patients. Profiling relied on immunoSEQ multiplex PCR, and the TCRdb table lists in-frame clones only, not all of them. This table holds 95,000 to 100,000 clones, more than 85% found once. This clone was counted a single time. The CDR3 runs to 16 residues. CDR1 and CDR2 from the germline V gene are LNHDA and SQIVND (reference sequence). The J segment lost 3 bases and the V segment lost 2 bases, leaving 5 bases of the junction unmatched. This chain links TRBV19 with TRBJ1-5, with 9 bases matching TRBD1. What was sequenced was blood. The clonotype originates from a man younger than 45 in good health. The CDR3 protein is CASSIWGQGLNQPQHF. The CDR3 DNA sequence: TGTGCCAGTAGTATATGGGGACAGGGACTCAATCAGCCCCAGCATTTT.